Sequencing of this TCR beta chain was carried out in a study of shared clonotypes between healthy human individuals. The wider study: The study used three CD4 naive, three CD4 memory, two CD8 naive and one CD8 memory plate per donor.

Naive CD45RA+ and memory CD45RA-negative subsets were split from CD4+ cells. Profiling relied on immunoSEQ multiplex PCR, and the TCRdb table lists in-frame clones only, not all of them. The table shows roughly 700,000 clones, with less than 85% occurring only once. The receptor was derived from a woman aged 25-40 years in good health. The sample was memory CD4+ T cells sorted from blood. Subset meaning: CD45RA-negative fraction.

This CDR3 is CASSATGEPTGLFF. CDR3 DNA: TGTGCCAGCAGTGCCACAGGGGAGCCCACAGGGCTGTTTTTT. The chain employs TRBV27 and TRBJ2-2; TRBD1 matches at 7 bases. The CDR3 sequence is 14 residues long. V trimming: 5 bases; J trimming: 13 bases; junction bases outside the gene matches: 13. The V gene's germline CDR1 is MNHEY and CDR2 SMNVEV (reference sequence).